Listed here are 23 T cell receptor beta chains from one sample, sequenced in a study of PD-1 blockade in mismatch repair-deficient tumors. Sequencing was performed with immunoSEQ multiplex PCR; in TCRdb, only in-frame clones are kept and a portion is missing. Of roughly 120,000 clones listed, over 60% are singletons. The sample here was peripheral blood, taken 60 weeks after starting pembrolizumab. These receptors were taken from an adult with mismatch repair-deficient cancer.

DNA of the CDR3: TGTGCCAGCAGTTTATCAGGCGGGATAGGTCATTATGAGCAGTTCTTC. Amino acids: CASSLSGGIGHYEQFF. This chain connects TRBV28 to TRBJ2-1, with D tentatively TRBD2 (6 bases). This CDR3 spans 16 amino acids. Germline CDR1 MDHEN, CDR2 SYDVKM. V dropped 1 base and J dropped 8 bases, with 18 bases sitting between them.

This clone was counted a single time. The chain uses TRBV6-6 and TRBJ2-7; 7 positions agree with TRBD1. Germline CDR1 is MNHNY and CDR2 is SVGAGI (reference sequence). The CDR3 spans 14 residues. V gave up 6 bases and J gave up 1 base; unmatched junction bases: 6. This CDR3 is CASRLDRASYEQYF. The CDR3 region has the DNA TGTGCCAGCAGGCTAGACAGGGCTTCCTACGAGCAGTACTTC.

This clone was detected once. The chain joins TRBV19 to TRBJ2-3; TRBD2 matches 7 bases. The ends lost 6 bases at V and 6 bases at J; junction bases unmatched: 15. CDR1 and CDR2 from the germline V gene are LNHDA and SQIVND (reference sequence). The CDR3 sequence is 16 residues long. The CDR3 bases are TGTGCCAGTAGCCCACGCGGAGTAGCGGGTGTCGATACGCAGTATTTT. This gives the protein CASSPRGVAGVDTQYF.

This chain links TRBV9 with TRBJ1-1; D may be TRBD1 (5 bases). This CDR3 is built from 16 residues. Germline assignment: CDR1 SGDLS and CDR2 YYNGEE. The V and J ends lost 3 bases and 5 bases respectively, with 20 bases between them. CDR3 sequence (DNA): TGTGCCAGCAGCGAGGGAATTCAGGGTTCGTTGACTGAAGCTTTCTTT. Encoded protein: CASSEGIQGSLTEAFF.

V usage is TRBV7-2 and J usage is TRBJ2-3, with 8 bases fitting TRBD2. Germline V gene data show CDR1 as SGHTA and CDR2 as FQGNSA. V lost 8 bases to trimming and J lost 2 bases; unmatched junction nucleotides: 12. This CDR3 comprises 16 residues. The CDR3 protein is CASPWKTSGYTDTQYF. The CDR3 DNA sequence: TGTGCCAGCCCCTGGAAAACTAGCGGATACACAGATACGCAGTATTTT.

The chain has TRBV7-3 and TRBJ2-1, with TRBD2 matching 9 bases. This CDR3 is 16 amino acids long. Germline V gene lookup returns CDR1 SGHTA and CDR2 FQGTGA. V trimming: 5 bases; J trimming: 6 bases; junction bases outside the gene matches: 11. CDR3 DNA: TGTGCCAGCAGCCCACGTCGAGCGGGAGGAGGCAATGAGCAGTTCTTC. This encodes CASSPRRAGGGNEQFF.

This chain's CDR3 is CASSADSVATEAFF. CDR3 DNA: TGTGCCAGCTCAGCCGACAGTGTCGCCACTGAAGCTTTCTTT. The chain couples TRBV18 to TRBJ1-1, with D possibly TRBD1 on 5 matching bases. Germline V gives CDR1 KGHSH, CDR2 LQKENI. Trimming cost V 5 bases and J 4 bases, with 14 bases left between them. The CDR3 sequence is 14 residues long.

V is TRBV7-2 and J is TRBJ1-2, with D maybe TRBD1 (5 bases). Per germline, CDR1 SGHTA and CDR2 FQGNSA. There are 14 residues in the CDR3. Trimming removed 6 bases at V and 2 bases at J, with 13 bases between. CDR3 in DNA: TGTGCCAGCAGAACGACAGCGACCAACTATGGCTACACCTTC. Its protein product is CASRTTATNYGYTF.

This sequence joins TRBV6-5 and TRBJ1-4, with 10 positions matching TRBD1. V lost 0 bases to trimming and J lost 8 bases; unmatched junction nucleotides: 6. The length of the CDR3 is 16 residues. CDR1 and CDR2 from the germline V gene are MNHEY and SVGAGI. The CDR3 is CASSYSEDRGEEKLFF. The CDR3 bases are TGTGCCAGCAGTTACTCCGAGGACAGGGGGGAAGAAAAACTGTTTTTT.

The chain carries TRBV5-4 and TRBJ2-2; TRBD2 agrees at 13 bases. The ends lost 6 bases at V and 5 bases at J; junction bases unmatched: 7. The CDR3 is made up of 16 amino acids. Per germline, CDR1 SGHNT and CDR2 YYREEE (reference sequence). The CDR3 reads CASTMGGLAGTGELFF. The CDR3 DNA follows: TGTGCCAGCACTATGGGGGGACTAGCGGGGACCGGGGAGCTGTTTTTT.

The chain combines TRBV4-2 with TRBJ2-3; D gene uncertain. Trimming shortened V by 0 bases and J by 6 bases, and 19 bases separated the two germline ends. Per the germline V gene, CDR1 is LGHNA and CDR2 is YNFKEQ. The CDR3 is 17 residues long. The CDR3 sequence: CASSQEYQLHTVDTQYF. Written as DNA, the CDR3 is TGTGCCAGCAGCCAAGAATATCAATTACACACAGTGGATACGCAGTATTTT.

J is TRBJ1-4 and V is TRBV7-9, with D perhaps TRBD1 (5 bases). CDR1 and CDR2 (germline): SEHNR, FQNEAQ (reference sequence). CDR3 length: 13 residues. Trimming pared 3 bases from V and 7 bases from J, leaving 9 bases between. CDR3 sequence: CASSFRGGEKLFF. The CDR3 DNA follows: TGTGCCAGCAGCTTTAGGGGAGGTGAAAAACTGTTTTTT.

This sequence joins TRBV2 and TRBJ2-3; D remains ambiguous. Germline CDR1 SNHLY, CDR2 FYNNEI. This CDR3 is 14 amino acids long. V shed 4 bases and J shed 0 bases, with 8 bases lying between them. The CDR3 nucleotides are TGTGCCAGCAGTGGACACCGTAGCACAGATACGCAGTATTTT. This gives the protein CASSGHRSTDTQYF.

V is TRBV19 and J is TRBJ1-2; possibly TRBD1 for D (6 bases). There are 18 residues in the CDR3. V dropped 1 base and J dropped 3 bases, with 21 bases sitting between them. In germline, CDR1 is LNHDA, CDR2 SQIVND (reference sequence). The CDR3 is CASSIGFRGLEGYYGYTF. DNA of the CDR3: TGTGCCAGTAGTATAGGTTTCAGGGGACTAGAAGGTTACTATGGCTACACCTTC.

The V call is TRBV6-1, the J call TRBJ1-4, with unresolved D. V lost 4 bases and J 0 bases, leaving 12 bases between the germline ends. The CDR3 is 16 amino acids. Germline values: CDR1 MNHNS, CDR2 SASEGT. Here the CDR3 reads CASSAGQQTTNEKLFF. The CDR3 DNA is TGTGCCAGCAGTGCAGGCCAGCAGACAACTAATGAAAAACTGTTTTTT.

The chain employs TRBV6-1 and TRBJ1-1, with D maybe TRBD1 (5 bases). Trimming took 2 bases from V and 3 from J, leaving 13 bases between them. This CDR3 comprises 15 residues. Germline V CDR1 and CDR2: MNHNS, SASEGT. CDR3 coding DNA: TGTGCCAGCAGTGAATCGACAGCTTTTGACACTGAAGCTTTCTTT. It is translated as CASSESTAFDTEAFF.

The chain couples TRBV19 to TRBJ1-1; D not certain. The germline V gene has CDR1 LNHDA and CDR2 SQIVND (reference sequence). Deletions cut 5 bases from V and 3 bases from J, with 13 bases between. CDR3 size: 14 residues. The CDR3 DNA reads TGTGCCAGTAGTGCTTCCGGTGGCTACACTGAAGCTTTCTTT. Protein sequence: CASSASGGYTEAFF.

V gene TRBV7-9 combines with J gene TRBJ2-3; D may correspond to TRBD1 or TRBD2 (5 bases each). There are 13 residues in the CDR3. CDR1 is SEHNR and CDR2 is FQNEAQ in the germline V gene (reference sequence). The germline V and J ends were trimmed by 5 bases and 2 bases, with 8 bases remaining between them. DNA of the CDR3: TGTGCCAGCAGCGGGGACCTCACAGATACGCAGTATTTT. Translated: CASSGDLTDTQYF.

CDR3 in DNA: TGTGCCACCAGCAGAGGGGCAGGGGGGGAGCAGTACTTC. It specifies CATSRGAGGEQYF. The chain uses TRBV15 and TRBJ2-7, with D perhaps TRBD1 (7 bases). The germline V gene has CDR1 LNHNV and CDR2 YYDKDF (reference sequence). V gave up 1 base and J gave up 7 bases, with 11 bases separating them. The CDR3 loop spans 13 amino acids.

This clone was seen just once. The chain joins TRBV19 to TRBJ2-7; a possible D gene is TRBD2 (5 bases). The CDR3 is 15 residues long. Looked up from germline, CDR1 is LNHDA and CDR2 is SQIVND (reference sequence). Trimming took 6 bases from V and 4 from J, leaving 19 bases between them. CDR3 bases: TGTGCCAGTAGCCAAGCGGACGGTGGAGCTTACGAGCAGTACTTC. It is translated as CASSQADGGAYEQYF.

In this sample, this clone turned up once. The chain carries TRBV19 and TRBJ2-5, with 13 bases lining up with TRBD2. Losses at the gene ends were 5 bases for V and 7 bases for J; bases not matched to a gene: 7. Germline V gene data show CDR1 as LNHDA and CDR2 as SQIVND (reference sequence). This CDR3 is built from 15 residues. The CDR3 nucleotides are TGTGCCAGTAGTTCCGGACTAGCGGGAGTCGGGACCCAGTACTTC. Translated: CASSSGLAGVGTQYF. Looking up the rest from reference TRBV19 and TRBJ2-5 gives the full variable domain: DGGITQSPKYLFRKEGQNVTLSCEQNLNHDAMYWYRQDPGQGLRLIYYSQIVNDFQKGDIAEGYSVSREKKESFPLTVTSAQKNPTAFYLCASSSGLAGVGTQYFGPGTRLLVL.

A few counts support this clone. The rearrangement joins TRBV10-2 to TRBJ2-7, with D hard to call. V lost 3 bases and J 3 bases, leaving 12 bases between the germline ends. The CDR3 length is 14 residues. CDR1 and CDR2 (germline): WSHSY, SAAADI. The CDR3 region is CASSDRSSGYEQYF. DNA for the CDR3: TGCGCCAGCAGTGACAGAAGTTCGGGCTACGAGCAGTACTTC.

DNA for the CDR3: TGTGCCAGCAGCTTTAAGACTAGCAAAATTAACACCGGGGAGCTGTTTTTT. Translated: CASSFKTSKINTGELFF. The rearrangement uses TRBV7-8 and TRBJ2-2; TRBD2 aligns across 7 bases. V was clipped by 3 bases and J by 2 bases; unmatched bases: 9. This CDR3 is 17 amino acids long. Germline assignment: CDR1 SGHVS and CDR2 FQNEAQ.